Listed here are 28 T cell receptor beta chains from one sample, sequenced in a study of beta chain features in type 1 diabetes. Notes on the study in general: TCRB CDR3s were moderately but significantly shorter in Type 1 diabetes patients in all four CD4+ subsets.

The antigens of these receptors remain unknown. What was sequenced were expressed TCRB transcripts, since all of the isolated RNA had been reverse transcribed. Sequencing was performed with immunoSEQ multiplex PCR; in TCRdb, only in-frame clones are kept and a portion is missing. The sample lists fewer than 450,000 clones, about 13% occurring once. What was sequenced was naive CD4+ T cells from blood. The source is a woman aged 18-35 years with type 1 diabetes.

The chain employs TRBV19 and TRBJ2-5, with D perhaps matching TRBD2 (5 bases). V gave up 4 bases and J gave up 4 bases, with 16 bases separating them. This CDR3 has 15 residues. CDR1 and CDR2 (germline): LNHDA, SQIVND (reference sequence). The DNA of the CDR3 is TGTGCCAGTAGTACCCTCAATAGCGTTGGAGAGACCCAGTACTTC. Amino acids: CASSTLNSVGETQYF.

This clone was observed a few times. The V and J genes are TRBV27 and TRBJ2-1, with 8 bases lining up with TRBD2. V shed 0 bases and J 0 bases; nucleotides not matched to a gene: 10. CDR3 length equals 19 residues. Looked up from germline, CDR1 is MNHEY and CDR2 is SMNVEV (reference sequence). DNA for the CDR3: TGTGCCAGCAGTTTATCGGGACTAGTGTTTCCCCCCTCCTACAATGAGCAGTTCTTC. Protein product: CASSLSGLVFPPSYNEQFF.

The CDR3 reads CASTRGGGGTDTQYF. For the CDR3, the DNA is TGTGCCAGCACCCGGGGGGGAGGGGGCACAGATACGCAGTATTTT. The rearrangement links TRBV28 to TRBJ2-3; 8 nucleotides agree with TRBD2. CDR3 size: 15 residues. V gave up 7 bases and J gave up 1 base; unmatched junction bases: 7. Germline CDR1 reads MDHEN; CDR2 reads SYDVKM.

This chain uses TRBV9 with TRBJ1-1; D is unclear. CDR1 and CDR2 (germline): SGDLS, YYNGEE. The CDR3 has 13 residues. The germline V and J ends were trimmed by 4 bases and 1 base, with 8 bases remaining between them. The CDR3, as DNA: TGTGCCAGCAGCCCTAGACCGAACACTGAAGCTTTCTTT. Translated, it gives CASSPRPNTEAFF.

The chain combines TRBV5-6 with TRBJ2-6, with D hard to call. The germline V gene has CDR1 SGHDT and CDR2 YYEEEE. CDR3 length: 14 amino acids. V shed 5 bases and J shed 0 bases, with 6 bases lying between them. The CDR3 nucleotides are TGTGCCAGCAGGCCGAGCTCTGGGGCCAACGTCCTGACTTTC. Amino acids: CASRPSSGANVLTF.

This clone has only one observation. The chain couples TRBV5-1 to TRBJ2-7; 15 bases align to TRBD2. With 4 bases clipped from V and 0 bases from J, the junction kept 8 bases outside the gene matches. Per germline, CDR1 SGHRS and CDR2 YFSETQ. This CDR3 is 18 amino acids long. As DNA, the CDR3 is TGCGCCAGCAGCACAACCGGGACTAGCGGGAGGACCTCCTACGAGCAGTACTTC. Translating it yields CASSTTGTSGRTSYEQYF.

The chain employs TRBV11-3 and TRBJ2-3; 12 nucleotides line up with TRBD2. CDR1 is SGHNT and CDR2 is YENEEA in the germline V gene. This CDR3 comprises 17 residues. With 4 bases clipped from V and 2 bases from J, the junction kept 7 bases outside the gene matches. The CDR3 protein is CASSYGLAGKNTDTQYF. CDR3 bases: TGTGCCAGCAGCTACGGACTAGCGGGAAAAAACACAGATACGCAGTATTTT.

This clone was counted between two and nine times. The chain carries TRBV2 and TRBJ2-7, with TRBD1 matching 9 bases. This CDR3 spans 13 amino acids. The germline CDR1 and CDR2 sequences are SNHLY and FYNNEI. With V trimmed by 6 bases and J by 1 base, 1 base remained unmatched. The CDR3 region is CASRGQGSYEQYV. DNA of the CDR3: TGTGCCAGCAGAGGACAGGGGTCCTACGAGCAGTACGTC.

V gene TRBV18 combines with J gene TRBJ2-6; D gene uncertain. CDR3 length: 15 residues. Germline CDR1 reads KGHSH; CDR2 reads LQKENI. V was pared by 2 bases and J by 0 bases, with 5 bases between. The CDR3 sequence: CASSPMSSGANVLTF. CDR3 nucleotide sequence: TGTGCCAGCTCACCAATGAGCTCTGGGGCCAACGTCCTGACTTTC.

This clone was recorded a few times. This chain links TRBV5-1 with TRBJ2-1, with 8 bases identical to TRBD1. Germline assignment: CDR1 SGHRS and CDR2 YFSETQ. V lost 1 base, J lost 5 bases, and 5 bases stayed unmatched. This CDR3 region has 15 residues. CDR3 region: CASSLSGTGNNEQFF. The CDR3 DNA is TGCGCCAGCAGCTTGTCTGGGACAGGAAACAATGAGCAGTTCTTC.

The chain joins TRBV28 to TRBJ2-4, with D perhaps TRBD1 (6 bases). CDR1 MDHEN and CDR2 SYDVKM come from the germline V gene. V was pared by 8 bases and J by 0 bases, with 11 bases between. The CDR3 sequence is 14 residues long. CDR3 sequence reads: CASAGGLAKNIQYF. CDR3 nucleotide sequence: TGTGCCAGCGCTGGGGGCCTAGCCAAAAACATTCAGTACTTC.

This clone was seen more than once but under ten times. As DNA, the CDR3 is TGTGCCAGCAGCTTAGGCGGGGGGAGCTACGAGCAGTACTTC. Translated, it gives CASSLGGGSYEQYF. This sequence joins TRBV7-6 and TRBJ2-7; TRBD2 aligns across 8 bases. The CDR3 totals 14 residues. Germline V gene sequence: CDR1 SGHVS, CDR2 FNYEAQ. Unmatched junction bases numbered 2, after V lost 1 base and J lost 3 bases.

The V and J genes are TRBV13 and TRBJ2-5; D gene unclear. This CDR3 has 13 amino acids. From germline, CDR1 is PRHDT and CDR2 FYEKMQ (reference sequence). The V end was cut by 2 bases, the J end by 13 bases, with 17 bases between. The CDR3 nucleotides read TGTGCCAGCAGCTTACGTACGAACCACCATAGGTACTTC. Protein product: CASSLRTNHHRYF.

The chain carries TRBV29-1 and TRBJ2-1; 7 bases agree with TRBD1. Germline loops: CDR1 SQVTM, CDR2 ANQGSEA. The trim removed 3 bases at V and 4 bases at J, leaving 18 bases unmatched. CDR3 size: 18 residues. The CDR3 here is CSVEFRHRDSPLYNEQFF. CDR3 coding DNA: TGCAGCGTTGAGTTTCGCCACCGGGACAGCCCACTGTACAATGAGCAGTTCTTC.

This clone came up a few times. The J gene is TRBJ2-2, the V gene TRBV15; no reliable D call. The V and J ends lost 0 bases and 6 bases respectively, with 5 bases between them. Germline V lookup: CDR1 LNHNV, CDR2 YYDKDF (reference sequence). The CDR3 has 13 amino acids. Written as DNA, the CDR3 is TGTGCCACCAGCAGAGATGCGGCCGGGGAGCTGTTTTTT. Protein sequence: CATSRDAAGELFF.

This clone was counted at least ten times. This rearrangement joins TRBV29-1 to TRBJ1-2; 7 bases line up with TRBD1. V shed 5 bases, J shed 8 bases, and the junction held 8 bases outside the gene matches. This CDR3 has 12 amino acids. CDR1 and CDR2 from the germline V gene are SQVTM and ANQGSEA. CDR3 loop: CSVPLTGSGYTF. The CDR3 nucleotides are TGCAGCGTTCCCCTGACAGGGTCGGGCTACACCTTC.

This clone was detected only a few times. The rearrangement joins TRBV28 to TRBJ1-1; 9 bases align to TRBD1. The V gene's germline CDR1 is MDHEN and CDR2 SYDVKM. The CDR3 runs 16 residues. The ends lost 5 bases at V and 7 bases at J; junction bases unmatched: 14. This chain's CDR3 is CASSLLPWGTGNEAFF. CDR3 nucleotide sequence: TGTGCCAGCAGTCTCCTACCGTGGGGGACAGGGAATGAAGCTTTCTTT.

This clone has more than one count but fewer than ten. J is TRBJ1-3 and V is TRBV7-3; 7 nucleotides match TRBD1. The CDR3 is 14 amino acids. Germline values: CDR1 SGHTA, CDR2 FQGTGA. Germline trimming cut 5 bases from V and 2 bases from J; bases unmatched to any gene: 3. The CDR3 loop reads CASSLQGTGNTIYF. In nucleotides, the CDR3 is TGTGCCAGCAGCCTACAGGGGACTGGAAACACCATATATTTT.

This chain connects TRBV4-1 to TRBJ1-2; a possible D gene is TRBD1 (6 bases). V was clipped by 4 bases and J by 4 bases, with 22 bases between them. The V gene's germline CDR1 is MGHRA and CDR2 YSYEKL. The CDR3 is 17 residues long. CDR3 region: CASSLNGDTWNSYGYTF. CDR3 bases: TGCGCCAGCAGCCTCAATGGGGACACTTGGAACTCCTATGGCTACACCTTC.

The genes are TRBV28 and TRBJ2-7; TRBD1 aligns across 9 bases. The ends lost 5 bases at V and 4 bases at J; junction bases unmatched: 9. There are 15 residues in the CDR3. Germline V gene sequence: CDR1 MDHEN, CDR2 SYDVKM. CDR3 residues: CASSRPGTGLYEQYF. CDR3 nucleotides: TGTGCCAGCAGTAGACCCGGGACAGGGCTGTACGAGCAGTACTTC.

The V call is TRBV7-2, the J call TRBJ2-3; 8 bases align to TRBD2. The germline gives CDR1 SGHTA, CDR2 FQGNSA. This CDR3 has 14 residues. Losses at the gene ends were 2 bases for V and 5 bases for J; bases not matched to a gene: 3. Here the CDR3 reads CASSLSSGGDTQYF. CDR3 coding DNA: TGTGCCAGCAGCTTATCCAGCGGGGGAGATACGCAGTATTTT.

This chain uses TRBV29-1 with TRBJ1-2; D is uncertain. V lost 1 base to trimming and J lost 7 bases, with 10 bases between them. This CDR3 is built from 12 residues. The germline V gene has CDR1 SQVTM and CDR2 ANQGSEA. CDR3 sequence reads: CSVEAQILGYTF. DNA of the CDR3: TGCAGCGTTGAAGCACAGATCCTTGGCTACACCTTC. Looking up the rest from reference TRBV29-1 and TRBJ1-2 gives the full variable domain: SAVISQKPSRDICQRGTSLTIQCQVDSQVTMMFWYRQQPGQSLTLIATANQGSEATYESGFVIDKFPISRPNLTFSTLTVSNMSPEDSSIYLCSVEAQILGYTFGSGTRLTVV.

This clone came up a few times. The genes are TRBV18 and TRBJ1-1, with D perhaps TRBD1 (5 bases). Trimming pared 6 bases from V and 0 bases from J, leaving 11 bases between. The germline gives CDR1 KGHSH, CDR2 LQKENI. This CDR3 has 14 residues. CDR3 protein: CASSFRQMNTEAFF. CDR3 coding DNA: TGTGCCAGCTCGTTTAGACAGATGAACACTGAAGCTTTCTTT.

This clone was seen more than once but under ten times. The genes are TRBV29-1 and TRBJ2-1; D is unresolved. From germline, CDR1 is SQVTM and CDR2 ANQGSEA. V dropped 4 bases and J dropped 6 bases, with 13 bases sitting between them. This CDR3 comprises 13 residues. The CDR3 sequence is CSVVRRSSNEQFF. The CDR3, as DNA: TGCAGCGTTGTCAGGCGTTCATCCAATGAGCAGTTCTTC.

The J gene is TRBJ1-1, the V gene TRBV30; the match to TRBD1 covers 7 bases. V was pared by 0 bases and J by 2 bases, with 9 bases of the junction left unmatched. Germline V lookup: CDR1 GTSNPN, CDR2 SVGIG (reference sequence). The CDR3 spans 16 residues. As DNA, the CDR3 is TGTGCCTGGAGTGTACCCCCGACAGGGCTTAACACTGAAGCTTTCTTT. Residues: CAWSVPPTGLNTEAFF.

This clone was seen a few times. This chain joins TRBV5-1 and TRBJ1-2, with TRBD1 as a possible D gene (5 bases). Germline V lookup: CDR1 SGHRS, CDR2 YFSETQ. This CDR3 comprises 15 residues. V lost 6 bases to trimming and J lost 2 bases, with 17 bases between them. Here the CDR3 DNA reads TGCGCCAGCACTCCAAACGTCAGGGCCAACTATGGCTACACCTTC. It translates to CASTPNVRANYGYTF.

J is TRBJ2-7 and V is TRBV27; TRBD2 is a possible D gene (5 bases). This CDR3 comprises 12 residues. Germline CDR1 is MNHEY and CDR2 is SMNVEV (reference sequence). V was pared by 6 bases and J by 3 bases, with 9 bases between. The CDR3 spells CASSGKHYEQYF. The CDR3 DNA follows: TGTGCCAGCAGCGGGAAACACTACGAGCAGTACTTC.

This clone was seen more than once but under ten times. V and J are TRBV18 and TRBJ2-2; possible D gene TRBD1, 6 bases. This CDR3 region has 14 residues. Per germline, CDR1 KGHSH and CDR2 LQKENI. The germline V and J ends were trimmed by 5 bases and 1 base, with 8 bases remaining between them. The CDR3 nucleotides are TGTGCCAGCTCAGAGACAGGGAACACCGGGGAGCTGTTTTTT. It yields the protein CASSETGNTGELFF.